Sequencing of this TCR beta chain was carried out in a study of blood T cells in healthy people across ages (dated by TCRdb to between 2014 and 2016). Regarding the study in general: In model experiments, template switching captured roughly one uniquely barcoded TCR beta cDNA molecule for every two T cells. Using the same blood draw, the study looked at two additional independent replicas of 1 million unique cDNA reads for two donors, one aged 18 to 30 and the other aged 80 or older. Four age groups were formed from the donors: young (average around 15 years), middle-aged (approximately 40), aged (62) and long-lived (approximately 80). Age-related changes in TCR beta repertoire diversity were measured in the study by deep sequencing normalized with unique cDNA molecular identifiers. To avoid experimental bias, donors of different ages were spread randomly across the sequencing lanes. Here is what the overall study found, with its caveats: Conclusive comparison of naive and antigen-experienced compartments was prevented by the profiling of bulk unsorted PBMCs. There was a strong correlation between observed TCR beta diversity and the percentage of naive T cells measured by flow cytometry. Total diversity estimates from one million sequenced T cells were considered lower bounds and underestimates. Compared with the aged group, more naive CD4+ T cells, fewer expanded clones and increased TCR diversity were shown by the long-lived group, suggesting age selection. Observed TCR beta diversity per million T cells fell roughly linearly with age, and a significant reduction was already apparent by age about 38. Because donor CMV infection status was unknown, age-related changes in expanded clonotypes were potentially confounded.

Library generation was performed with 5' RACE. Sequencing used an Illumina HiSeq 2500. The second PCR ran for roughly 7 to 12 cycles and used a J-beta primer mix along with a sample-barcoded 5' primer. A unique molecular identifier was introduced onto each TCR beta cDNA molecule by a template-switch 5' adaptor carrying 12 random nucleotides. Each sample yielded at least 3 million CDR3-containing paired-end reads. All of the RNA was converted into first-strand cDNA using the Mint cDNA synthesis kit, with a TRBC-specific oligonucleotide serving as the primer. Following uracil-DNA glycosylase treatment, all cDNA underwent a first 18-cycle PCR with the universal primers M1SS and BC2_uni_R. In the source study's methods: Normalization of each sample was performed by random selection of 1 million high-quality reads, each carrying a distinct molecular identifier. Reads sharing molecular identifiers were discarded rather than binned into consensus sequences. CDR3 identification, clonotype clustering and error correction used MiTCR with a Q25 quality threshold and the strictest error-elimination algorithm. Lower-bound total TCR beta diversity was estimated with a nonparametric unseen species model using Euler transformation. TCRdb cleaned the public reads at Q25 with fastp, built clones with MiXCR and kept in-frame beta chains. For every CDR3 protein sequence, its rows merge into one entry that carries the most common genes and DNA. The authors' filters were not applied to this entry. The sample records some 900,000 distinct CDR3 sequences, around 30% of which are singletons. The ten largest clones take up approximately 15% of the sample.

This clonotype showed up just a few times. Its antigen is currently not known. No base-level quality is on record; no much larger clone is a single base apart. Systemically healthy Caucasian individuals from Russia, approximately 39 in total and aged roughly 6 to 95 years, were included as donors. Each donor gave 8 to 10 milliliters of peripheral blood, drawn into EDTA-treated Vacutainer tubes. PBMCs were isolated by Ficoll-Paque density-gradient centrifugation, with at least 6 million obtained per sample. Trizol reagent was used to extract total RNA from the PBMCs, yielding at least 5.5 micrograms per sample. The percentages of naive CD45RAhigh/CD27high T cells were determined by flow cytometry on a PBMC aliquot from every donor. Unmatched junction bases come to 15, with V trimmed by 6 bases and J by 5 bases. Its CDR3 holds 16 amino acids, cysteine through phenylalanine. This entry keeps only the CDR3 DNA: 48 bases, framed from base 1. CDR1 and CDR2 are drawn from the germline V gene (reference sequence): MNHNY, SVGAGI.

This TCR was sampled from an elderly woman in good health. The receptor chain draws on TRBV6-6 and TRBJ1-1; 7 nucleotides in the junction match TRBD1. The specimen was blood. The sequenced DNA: TGTGCCAGCAGAAATGACAGGGCTAGTGTTGGAACTGAAGCTTTCTTT. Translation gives CASRNDRASVGTEAFF.